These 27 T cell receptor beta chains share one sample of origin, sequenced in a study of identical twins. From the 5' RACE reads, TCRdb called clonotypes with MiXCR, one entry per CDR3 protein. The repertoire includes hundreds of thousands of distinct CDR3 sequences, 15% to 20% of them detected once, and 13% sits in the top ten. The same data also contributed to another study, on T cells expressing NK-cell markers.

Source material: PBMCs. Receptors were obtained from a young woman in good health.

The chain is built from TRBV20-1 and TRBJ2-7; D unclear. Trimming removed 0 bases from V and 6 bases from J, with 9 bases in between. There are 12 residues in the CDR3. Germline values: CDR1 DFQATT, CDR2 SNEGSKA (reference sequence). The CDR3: CSARDLRPEQYF. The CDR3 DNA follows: TGCAGTGCTAGAGATCTTAGACCCGAGCAGTACTTC.

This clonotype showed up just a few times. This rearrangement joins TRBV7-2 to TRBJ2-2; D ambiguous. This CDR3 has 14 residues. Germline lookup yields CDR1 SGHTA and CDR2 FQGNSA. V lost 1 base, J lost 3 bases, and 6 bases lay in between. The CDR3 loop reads CASSLEVYTGELFF. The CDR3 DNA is TGTGCCAGCAGCTTAGAAGTCTACACCGGGGAGCTGTTTTTT.

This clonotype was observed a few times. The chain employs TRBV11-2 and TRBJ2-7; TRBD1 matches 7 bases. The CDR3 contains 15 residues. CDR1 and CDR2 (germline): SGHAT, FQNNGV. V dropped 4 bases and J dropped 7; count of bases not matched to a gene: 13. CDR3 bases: TGTGCCAGCAGCTCGACAGGGACAGCGACAATAGAGCAGTACTTC. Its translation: CASSSTGTATIEQYF.

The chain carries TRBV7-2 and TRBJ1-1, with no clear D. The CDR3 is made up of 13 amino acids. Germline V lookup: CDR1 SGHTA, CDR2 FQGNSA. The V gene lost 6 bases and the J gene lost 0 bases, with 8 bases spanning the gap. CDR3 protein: CASRGNMNTEAFF. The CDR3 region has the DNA TGTGCCAGCAGGGGGAATATGAACACTGAAGCTTTCTTT.

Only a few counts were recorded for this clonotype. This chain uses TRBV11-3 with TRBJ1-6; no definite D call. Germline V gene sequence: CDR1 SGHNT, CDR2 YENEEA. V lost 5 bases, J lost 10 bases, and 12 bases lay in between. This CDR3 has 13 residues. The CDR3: CASSIRLGSPLHF. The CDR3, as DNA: TGTGCCAGCAGCATACGTCTGGGGTCACCCCTCCACTTT.

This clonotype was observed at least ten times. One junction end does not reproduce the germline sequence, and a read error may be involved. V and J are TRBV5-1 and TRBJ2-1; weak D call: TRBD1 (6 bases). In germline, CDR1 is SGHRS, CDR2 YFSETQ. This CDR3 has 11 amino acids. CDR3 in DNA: TGCGCCAGCAGCTTGGATACAGGGCCGATCTTC. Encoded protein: CASSLDTGPIF.

CDR3 DNA sequence: TGTGCCAGCAGTCGAAGGTTATTCAACACCGGGGAGCTGTTTTTT. As protein: CASSRRLFNTGELFF. The chain combines TRBV5-6 with TRBJ2-2; no firm D call. Germline V gives CDR1 SGHDT, CDR2 YYEEEE. This CDR3 spans 15 amino acids. Trimming left V 5 bases short and J 2 bases short, with 13 bases between.

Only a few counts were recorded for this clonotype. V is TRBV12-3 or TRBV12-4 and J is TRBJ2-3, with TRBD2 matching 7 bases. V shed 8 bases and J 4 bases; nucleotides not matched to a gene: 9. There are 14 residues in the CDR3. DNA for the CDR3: TGTGCCAGCGGCGCCTTTGCGGGAGCAGATACGCAGTATTTT. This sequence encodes CASGAFAGADTQYF.

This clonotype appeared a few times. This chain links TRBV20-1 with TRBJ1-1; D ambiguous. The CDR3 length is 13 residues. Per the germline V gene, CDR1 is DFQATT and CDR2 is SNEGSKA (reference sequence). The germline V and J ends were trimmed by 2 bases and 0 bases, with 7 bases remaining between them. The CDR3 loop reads CSARKQLNTEAFF. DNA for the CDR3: TGCAGTGCTAGAAAACAGCTGAACACTGAAGCTTTCTTT.

CDR3 region: CASSESQGHQETQYF. The CDR3 bases are TGCGCCAGCAGTGAGTCGCAGGGCCACCAAGAGACCCAGTACTTC. This chain uses TRBV10-2 with TRBJ2-5; tentatively, D is TRBD1 (5 bases). The germline V gene has CDR1 WSHSY and CDR2 SAAADI. The CDR3 runs to 15 residues. V was shortened by 0 bases and J by 0 bases, with 8 bases between the two germline ends.

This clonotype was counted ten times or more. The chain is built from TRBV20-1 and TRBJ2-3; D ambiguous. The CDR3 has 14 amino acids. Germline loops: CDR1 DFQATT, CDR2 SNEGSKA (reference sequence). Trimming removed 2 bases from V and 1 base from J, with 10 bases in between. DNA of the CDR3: TGCAGTGCTAGACGGACCGGGCGCACAGATACGCAGTATTTT. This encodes CSARRTGRTDTQYF.

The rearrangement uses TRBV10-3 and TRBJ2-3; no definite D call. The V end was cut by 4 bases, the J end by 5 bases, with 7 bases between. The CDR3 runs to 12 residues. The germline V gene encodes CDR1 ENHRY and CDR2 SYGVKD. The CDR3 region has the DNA TGTGCCATCAGTGCTGGGGAAGATACGCAGTATTTT. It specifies CAISAGEDTQYF.

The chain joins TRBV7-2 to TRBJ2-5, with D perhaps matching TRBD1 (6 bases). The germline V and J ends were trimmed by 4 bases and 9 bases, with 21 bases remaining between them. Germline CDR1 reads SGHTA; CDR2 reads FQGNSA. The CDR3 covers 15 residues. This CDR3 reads CASSSLTTGIGAQYF. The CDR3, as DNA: TGTGCCAGCAGCTCCCTTACGACAGGAATAGGGGCCCAGTACTTC.

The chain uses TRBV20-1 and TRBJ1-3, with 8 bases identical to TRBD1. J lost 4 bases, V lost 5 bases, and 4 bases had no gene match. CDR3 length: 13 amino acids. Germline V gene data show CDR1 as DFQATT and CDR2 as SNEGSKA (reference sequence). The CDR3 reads CSAQGARGNTIYF. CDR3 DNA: TGCAGTGCTCAGGGGGCGCGGGGAAACACCATATATTTT.

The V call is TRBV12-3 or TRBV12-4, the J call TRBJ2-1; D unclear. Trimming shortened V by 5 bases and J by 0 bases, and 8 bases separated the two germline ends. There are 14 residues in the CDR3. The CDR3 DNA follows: TGTGCCAGCAGTAGACACAGCTCCTACAATGAGCAGTTCTTC. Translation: CASSRHSSYNEQFF.

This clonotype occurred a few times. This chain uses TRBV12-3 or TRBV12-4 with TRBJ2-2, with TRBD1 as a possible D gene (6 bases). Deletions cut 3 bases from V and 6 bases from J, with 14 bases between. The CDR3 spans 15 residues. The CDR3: CASSFRTVDPGELFF. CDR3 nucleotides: TGTGCCAGCAGTTTCCGGACAGTAGACCCCGGGGAGCTGTTTTTT.

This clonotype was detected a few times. Here the CDR3 reads CASSLRLAGTYNEQFF. The CDR3 DNA is TGTGCCAGCAGCTTACGACTAGCGGGTACTTACAATGAGCAGTTCTTC. The chain couples TRBV7-2 to TRBJ2-1; 10 bases line up with TRBD2. The CDR3 covers 16 residues. V gave up 2 bases and J gave up 4 bases; unmatched junction bases: 5. Germline V gene lookup returns CDR1 SGHTA and CDR2 FQGNSA.

CDR3 nucleotides: TGTGCCAGCAGCCGACATAGGGCCGGAGAGTACAATGAGCAGTTCTTC. As protein: CASSRHRAGEYNEQFF. This chain uses TRBV3-1 with TRBJ2-1; D remains unclear. Germline V gene lookup returns CDR1 LGHDT and CDR2 YNNKEL (reference sequence). The V end lost 4 bases, the J end lost 4 bases, and 17 bases lay between the germline ends. CDR3 length equals 16 residues.

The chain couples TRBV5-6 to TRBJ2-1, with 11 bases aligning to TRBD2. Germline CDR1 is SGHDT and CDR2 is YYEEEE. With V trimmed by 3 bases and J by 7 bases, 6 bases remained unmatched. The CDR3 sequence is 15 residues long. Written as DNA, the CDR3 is TGTGCCAGCAGCTGGTGGCTAGCGGGAGGTAATGAGCAGTTCTTC. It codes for CASSWWLAGGNEQFF.

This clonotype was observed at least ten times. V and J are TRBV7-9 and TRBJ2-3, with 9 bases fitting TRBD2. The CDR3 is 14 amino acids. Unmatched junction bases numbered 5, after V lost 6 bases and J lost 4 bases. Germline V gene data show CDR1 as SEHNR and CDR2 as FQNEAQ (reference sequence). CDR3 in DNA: TGTGCCAGCAGTCTAAGCGGGAGGCCAGATACGCAGTATTTT. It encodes CASSLSGRPDTQYF.

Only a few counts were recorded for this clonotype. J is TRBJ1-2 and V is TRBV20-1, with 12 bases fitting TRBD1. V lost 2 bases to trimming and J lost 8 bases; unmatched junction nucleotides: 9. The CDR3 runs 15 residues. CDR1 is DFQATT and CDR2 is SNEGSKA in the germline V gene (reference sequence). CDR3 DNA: TGCAGTGCTAGAACGGGACAGGGGGCCCTGCTAGGCTACACCTTC. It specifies CSARTGQGALLGYTF.

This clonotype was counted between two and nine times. The CDR3 coding sequence is TGTGCCAGCAGCTTAACCCGACAGGCATCCAACACTGAAGCTTTCTTT. It specifies CASSLTRQASNTEAFF. The gene calls are TRBV7-3 and TRBJ1-1, with D tentatively TRBD1 (6 bases). Per the germline V gene, CDR1 is SGHTA and CDR2 is FQGTGA. The CDR3 runs 16 residues. V lost 0 bases to trimming and J lost 2 bases, with 13 bases between them.

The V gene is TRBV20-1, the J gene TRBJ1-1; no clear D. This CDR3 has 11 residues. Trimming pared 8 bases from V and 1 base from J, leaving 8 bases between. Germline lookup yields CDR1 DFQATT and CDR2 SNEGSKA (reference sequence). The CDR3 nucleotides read TGCAGTCCCATCAAGAACACTGAAGCTTTCTTT. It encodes CSPIKNTEAFF.

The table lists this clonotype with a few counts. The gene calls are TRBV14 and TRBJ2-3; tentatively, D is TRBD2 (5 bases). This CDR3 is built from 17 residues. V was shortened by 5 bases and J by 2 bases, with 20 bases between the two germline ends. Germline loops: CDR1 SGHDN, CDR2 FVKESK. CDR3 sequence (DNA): TGTGCCAGCAGCTTCGATCTAGGAGGACCACACACAGATACGCAGTATTTT. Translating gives CASSFDLGGPHTDTQYF.

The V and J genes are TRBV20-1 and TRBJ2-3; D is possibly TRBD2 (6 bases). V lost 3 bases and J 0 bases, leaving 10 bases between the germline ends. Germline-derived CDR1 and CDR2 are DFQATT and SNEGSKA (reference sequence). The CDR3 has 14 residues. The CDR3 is CSARGGVSTDTQYF. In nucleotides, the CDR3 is TGCAGTGCTAGGGGAGGAGTAAGCACAGATACGCAGTATTTT.

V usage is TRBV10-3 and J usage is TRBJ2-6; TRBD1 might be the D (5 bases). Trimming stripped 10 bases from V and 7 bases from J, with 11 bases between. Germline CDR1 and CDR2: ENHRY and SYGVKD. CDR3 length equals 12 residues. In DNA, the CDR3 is TGTGCCACAGGGCTGGATGCCAACGTCCTGACTTTC. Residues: CATGLDANVLTF.

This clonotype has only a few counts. The CDR3 sequence: CSARARSENTQYF. The CDR3 DNA reads TGCAGTGCTAGAGCTAGGTCTGAGAATACGCAGTATTTT. The chain has TRBV20-1 and TRBJ2-3; D gene ambiguous. The CDR3 contains 13 residues. The V end was cut by 1 base, the J end by 7 bases, with 12 bases between. Germline loops: CDR1 DFQATT, CDR2 SNEGSKA (reference sequence).